The T cell receptor (beta chain) described here comes from a study of blood T cell repertoires in COVID-19. There are 15 residues in the CDR3. The V segment lost 8 bases and the J segment 1 base; nucleotides outside the gene matches: 7. The germline V gene encodes CDR1 WNHNN and CDR2 SYGVQD (reference sequence). This clone was recorded a few times. The authors' processing: Reference gene primers were amplified, and this amplification served to estimate nucleated cell counts. Data came from immunoSEQ multiplex PCR; TCRdb stores just in-frame clones and leaves some out. That table supplies the V and J calls and clone size; D and trimming were determined from the DNA. The sample contains over 250,000 clones, more than 70% of which appear only once.

The sample consisted of PBMCs or T cells enriched from blood (not recorded which). The gene calls are TRBV10-1 and TRBJ2-3, with 9 bases aligning to TRBD2. This clonotype originated in a woman aged 55-69 years in a cohort exposed to, infected with or recovered from COVID-19 (not recorded which). For the CDR3, the DNA is TGCGCCAGCTCGAGTAAGCGGGGGGGCACAGATACGCAGTATTTT. As protein: CASSSKRGGTDTQYF.